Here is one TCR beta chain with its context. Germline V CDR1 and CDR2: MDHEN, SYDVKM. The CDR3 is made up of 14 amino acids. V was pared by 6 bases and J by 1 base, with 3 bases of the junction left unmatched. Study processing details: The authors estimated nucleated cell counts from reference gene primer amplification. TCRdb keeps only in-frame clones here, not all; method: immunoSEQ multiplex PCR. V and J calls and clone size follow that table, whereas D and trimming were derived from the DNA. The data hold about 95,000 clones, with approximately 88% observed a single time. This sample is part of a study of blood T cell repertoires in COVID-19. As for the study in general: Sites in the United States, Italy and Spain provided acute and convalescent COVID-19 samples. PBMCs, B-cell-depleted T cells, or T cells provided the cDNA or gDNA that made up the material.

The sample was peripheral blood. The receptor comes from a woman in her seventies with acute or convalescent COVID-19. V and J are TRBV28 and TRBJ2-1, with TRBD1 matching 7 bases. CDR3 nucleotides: TGTGCCAGCAGCCCGGGACAGTCCTACAATGAGCAGTTCTTC. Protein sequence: CASSPGQSYNEQFF.